The 2 T cell receptor beta chains in this list originate from one sample, sequenced in a study of shared clonotypes between healthy human individuals. Assay used: immunoSEQ multiplex PCR; TCRdb lists only in-frame clones, some missing. The table shows about 2,100,000 clones, with 90% to 95% occurring only once. The naive CD8 subset, CD45RO-negative cells positively selected for CCR7, excluded terminally differentiated effector memory CD45RA+ cells. Material for sequencing was naive CD8+ T cells from PBMCs. These TCRs come from a man younger than 35 in good health. Some clones in this sample may be carry-over from other donors' samples.

V is TRBV5-6 and J is TRBJ2-1; 7 bases map to TRBD2. This CDR3 has 13 residues. The V gene's germline CDR1 is SGHDT and CDR2 YYEEEE. J lost 7 bases, V lost 2 bases, and 3 bases had no gene match. Here the CDR3 reads CASSLLRGNEQFF. The CDR3 nucleotides read TGTGCCAGCAGCTTATTGCGGGGGAATGAGCAGTTCTTC.

The chain combines TRBV11-2 with TRBJ2-7; 9 bases map to TRBD2. Germline V CDR1 and CDR2: SGHAT, FQNNGV. Trimming cost V 1 base and J 4 bases; bases outside gene matches: 8. CDR3 length equals 16 residues. The CDR3 sequence is CASSLVGGRAWYEQYF. CDR3 nucleotides: TGTGCCAGCAGCTTAGTAGGCGGGAGGGCCTGGTACGAGCAGTACTTC.